This entry lists 6 T cell receptor beta chains sequenced from one sample in a study of T cell responses to AZD1222 COVID-19 vaccine. Libraries were prepared by immunoSEQ multiplex PCR; TCRdb keeps only in-frame clonotypes and omits some of them. The data contain approximately 74,000 clones, about 82% of them seen just once; the ten biggest clones take up 2.9%. The specimen was peripheral blood, collected on day 0 of AZD1222 vaccination. The source is an adult in good health.

The rearrangement uses TRBV3-1 (or the pseudogene TRBV3-2) and TRBJ2-7; 7 bases fit TRBD1. V was clipped by 4 bases and J by 2 bases; unmatched bases: 8. The germline gives CDR1 LGHDT, CDR2 YNNKEL (reference sequence). The CDR3 has 15 residues. The CDR3 reads CASSLLTGRPYEQYF. The CDR3 nucleotides are TGTGCCAGCAGCCTCCTGACAGGGCGACCCTACGAGCAGTACTTC.

This chain joins TRBV25-1 and TRBJ1-3; possibly TRBD1 for D (6 bases). CDR3 size: 15 residues. The germline CDR1 and CDR2 sequences are MGHDK and SYGVNS. The ends were cut back, 5 bases at V and 1 base at J, with 12 bases in the middle. This chain's CDR3 is CASSPQGTSGNTIYF. The CDR3 nucleotides are TGTGCCAGCAGTCCCCAGGGGACTTCTGGAAACACCATATATTTT.

The chain employs TRBV11-2 and TRBJ1-6, with D hard to call. The V end lost 2 bases, the J end lost 7 bases, and 9 bases lay between the germline ends. CDR1 is SGHAT and CDR2 is FQNNGV in the germline V gene. The CDR3 totals 14 residues. For the CDR3, the DNA is TGTGCCAGCAGCTTAAACAGCCGAAATTCACCCCTCCACTTT. Protein sequence: CASSLNSRNSPLHF.

The chain carries TRBV6-1 and TRBJ1-3; 11 bases map to TRBD1. The CDR3 length is 16 residues. V lost 3 bases, J lost 4 bases, and 5 bases stayed unmatched. CDR1 and CDR2 (germline): MNHNS, SASEGT. CDR3 in amino acids: CASSEDRGRKGNTIYF. The CDR3 bases are TGTGCCAGCAGTGAGGACAGGGGGCGAAAAGGAAACACCATATATTTT.

V gene TRBV6-2 or TRBV6-3 combines with J gene TRBJ2-1; D is undetermined. The germline V gene encodes CDR1 MNHEY and CDR2 SVGEGT. The CDR3 consists of 15 residues. V lost 6 bases and J lost 7, with 19 bases in between. The CDR3 reads CASSLPRSERNEQFF. DNA for the CDR3: TGTGCCAGCAGCCTCCCGCGGTCGGAAAGGAATGAGCAGTTCTTC.

This rearrangement joins TRBV19 to TRBJ2-2; D possibly corresponds to TRBD2 (6 bases). The CDR3 totals 14 residues. Germline values: CDR1 LNHDA, CDR2 SQIVND (reference sequence). V lost 8 bases and J lost 6, with 16 bases in between. DNA of the CDR3: TGTGCCAGTGGGAACCAGGGACTCGCCGGGGAGCTGTTTTTT. Its translation: CASGNQGLAGELFF.